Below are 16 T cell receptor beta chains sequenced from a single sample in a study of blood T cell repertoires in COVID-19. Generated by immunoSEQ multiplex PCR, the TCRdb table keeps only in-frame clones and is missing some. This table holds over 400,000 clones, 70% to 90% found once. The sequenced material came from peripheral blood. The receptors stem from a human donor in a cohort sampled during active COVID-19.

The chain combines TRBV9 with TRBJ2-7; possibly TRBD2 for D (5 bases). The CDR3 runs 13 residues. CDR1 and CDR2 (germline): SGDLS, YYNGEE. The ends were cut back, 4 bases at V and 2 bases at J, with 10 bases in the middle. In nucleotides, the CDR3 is TGTGCCAGCAGCATCGGACTGGCCTACGAGCAGTACTTC. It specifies CASSIGLAYEQYF.

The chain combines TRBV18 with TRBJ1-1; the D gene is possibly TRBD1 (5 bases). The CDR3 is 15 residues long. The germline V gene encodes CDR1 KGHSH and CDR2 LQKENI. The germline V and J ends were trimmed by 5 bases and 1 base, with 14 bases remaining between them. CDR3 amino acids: CASSSDGGGNTEAFF. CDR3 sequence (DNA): TGTGCCAGCTCATCGGACGGCGGGGGGAACACTGAAGCTTTCTTT.

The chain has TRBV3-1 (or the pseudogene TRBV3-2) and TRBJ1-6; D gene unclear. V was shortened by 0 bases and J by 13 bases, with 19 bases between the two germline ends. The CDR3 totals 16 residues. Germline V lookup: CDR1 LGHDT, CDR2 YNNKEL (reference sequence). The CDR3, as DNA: TGTGCCAGCAGCCAAGATTGGAGGAACCTTCAGTGGCCCCTCCACTTT. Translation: CASSQDWRNLQWPLHF.

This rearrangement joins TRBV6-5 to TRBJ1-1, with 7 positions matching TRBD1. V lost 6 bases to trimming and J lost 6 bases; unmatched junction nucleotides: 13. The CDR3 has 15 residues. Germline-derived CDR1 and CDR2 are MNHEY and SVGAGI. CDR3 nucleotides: TGTGCCAGCAGGAAATACAAACAGGGGAGGCCTGAAGCTTTCTTT. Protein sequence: CASRKYKQGRPEAFF.

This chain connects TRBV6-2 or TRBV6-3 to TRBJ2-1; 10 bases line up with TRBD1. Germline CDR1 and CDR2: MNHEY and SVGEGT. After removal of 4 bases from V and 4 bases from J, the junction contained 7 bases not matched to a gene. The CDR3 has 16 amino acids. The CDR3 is CASSLNQGQGYNEQFF. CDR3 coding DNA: TGTGCCAGCAGTTTAAACCAGGGACAGGGGTACAATGAGCAGTTCTTC.

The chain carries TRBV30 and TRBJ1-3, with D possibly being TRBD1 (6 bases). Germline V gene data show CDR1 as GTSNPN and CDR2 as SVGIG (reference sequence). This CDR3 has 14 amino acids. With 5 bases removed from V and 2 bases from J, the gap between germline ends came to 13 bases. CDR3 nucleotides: TGTGCCTGGGGCAGGGGAGGGCCTGGAAACACCATATATTTT. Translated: CAWGRGGPGNTIYF.

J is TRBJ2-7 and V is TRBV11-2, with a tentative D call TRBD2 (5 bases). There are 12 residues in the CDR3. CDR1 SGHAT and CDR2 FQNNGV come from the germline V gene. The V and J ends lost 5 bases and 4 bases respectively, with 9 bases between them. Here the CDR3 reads CASSRGEYEQYF. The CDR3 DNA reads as TGTGCCAGCAGCCGGGGAGAATACGAGCAGTACTTC.

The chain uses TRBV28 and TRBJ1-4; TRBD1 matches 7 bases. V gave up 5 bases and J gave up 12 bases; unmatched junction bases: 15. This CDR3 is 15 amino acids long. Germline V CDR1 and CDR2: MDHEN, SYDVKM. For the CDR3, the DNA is TGTGCCAGCAGTCGGAGACAGGGAATCTCTTCGGAACTGTTTTTT. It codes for CASSRRQGISSELFF.

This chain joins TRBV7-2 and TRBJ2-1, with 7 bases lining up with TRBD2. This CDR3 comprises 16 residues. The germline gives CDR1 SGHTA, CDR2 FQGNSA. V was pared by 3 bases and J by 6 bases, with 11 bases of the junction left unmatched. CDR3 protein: CASSFPGEGYGNEQFF. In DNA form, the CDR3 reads TGTGCCAGCAGCTTTCCCGGGGAGGGATACGGCAATGAGCAGTTCTTC.

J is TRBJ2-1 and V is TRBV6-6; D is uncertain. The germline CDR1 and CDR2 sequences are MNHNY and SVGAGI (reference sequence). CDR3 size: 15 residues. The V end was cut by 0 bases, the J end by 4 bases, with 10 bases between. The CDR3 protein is CASSYSYSNYNEQFF. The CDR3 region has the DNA TGTGCCAGCAGTTACTCCTATAGCAATTACAATGAGCAGTTCTTC.

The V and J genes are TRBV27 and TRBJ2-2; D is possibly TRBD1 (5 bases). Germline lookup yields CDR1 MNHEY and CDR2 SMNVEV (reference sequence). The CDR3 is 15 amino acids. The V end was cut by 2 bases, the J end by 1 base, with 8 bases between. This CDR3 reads CASSLAGLNTGELFF. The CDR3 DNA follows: TGTGCCAGCAGTTTAGCAGGGTTGAACACCGGGGAGCTGTTTTTT.

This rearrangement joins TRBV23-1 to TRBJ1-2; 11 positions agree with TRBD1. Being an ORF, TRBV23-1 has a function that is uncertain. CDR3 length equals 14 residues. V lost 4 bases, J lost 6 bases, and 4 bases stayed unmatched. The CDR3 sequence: CASSPGQGVDGYTF. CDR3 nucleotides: TGCGCCAGCAGTCCGGGACAGGGGGTTGATGGCTACACCTTC.

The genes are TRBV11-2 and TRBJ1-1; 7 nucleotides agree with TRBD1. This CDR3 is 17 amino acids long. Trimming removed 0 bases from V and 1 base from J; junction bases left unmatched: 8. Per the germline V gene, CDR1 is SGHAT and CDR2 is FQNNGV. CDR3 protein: CASSLDRGGRANTEAFF. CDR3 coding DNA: TGTGCCAGCAGCTTAGATAGAGGGGGCAGGGCGAACACTGAAGCTTTCTTT.

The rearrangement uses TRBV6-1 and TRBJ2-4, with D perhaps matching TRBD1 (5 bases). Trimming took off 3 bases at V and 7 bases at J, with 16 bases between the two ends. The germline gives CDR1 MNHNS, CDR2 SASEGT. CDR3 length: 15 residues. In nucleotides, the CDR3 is TGTGCCAGCAGTGATGTAAGGGGTGATGTGAACATTCAGTACTTC. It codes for CASSDVRGDVNIQYF.

CDR3 region: CASSKGQGLYEQYF. CDR3 sequence (DNA): TGTGCCAGTAGTAAGGGACAGGGGCTCTACGAGCAGTACTTC. The chain carries TRBV19 and TRBJ2-7; TRBD1 matches at 10 bases. CDR1 LNHDA and CDR2 SQIVND come from the germline V gene (reference sequence). The CDR3 is made up of 14 amino acids. J gave up 3 bases and V 4 bases, and 3 bases lay outside the gene matches.

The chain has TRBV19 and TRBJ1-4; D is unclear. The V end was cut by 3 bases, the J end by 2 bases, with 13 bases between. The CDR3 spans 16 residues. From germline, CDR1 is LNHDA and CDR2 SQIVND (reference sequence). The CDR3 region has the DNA TGTGCCAGTAGTATGCGGGTGACCGAGACTAATGAAAAACTGTTTTTT. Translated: CASSMRVTETNEKLFF.